The clone carrying this T cell receptor (beta chain) turned up a few times. Its specificity is not known. The sample originates from a study of blood T cells in healthy people across ages. Study in general: The capture of about one barcoded beta molecule per two T cells was achieved by template switching. General observations from the study: From one million sequenced T cells, diversity estimates were lower bounds. PBMC samples, being unsorted, prevented any conclusive comparison of naive and antigen-experienced cells.

This CDR3 comprises 13 residues. Trimming took 2 bases from V and 7 from J, leaving 11 bases between them. Germline V CDR1 and CDR2: SGHTA, FQGNSA. A second about 6 to 12 cycle PCR used barcoded and J-beta primers. From the 5' RACE reads, TCRdb called clonotypes with MiXCR, one entry per CDR3 protein. In the table there are hundreds of thousands of distinct CDR3 sequences, more than 45% of which are singletons. This chain connects TRBV7-2 to TRBJ1-1; D gene ambiguous. The sequenced material came from blood. The clonotype originates from a man younger than 40 in good health. The CDR3 is CASSLYGMDEAFF. The CDR3, as DNA: TGTGCCAGCAGCTTATATGGGATGGATGAAGCTTTCTTT.